This is a list of T cell receptor beta chains from one sample in a study of CD8 T cells in ankylosing spondylitis. TCRdb called the 5' RACE reads again in MiXCR, with one record for every CDR3 protein. In the table there are about 23,000 distinct CDR3 sequences, about 15% of which are singletons. Sample: blood. Receptors originate from a male donor with ankylosing spondylitis or in good health (not recorded which). Both conserved end residues are part of each CDR3. The D gene is left open where the match is weak. A row's size may be missing; if present it is once, few, many or a size class.

clone size	V gene	J gene	D gene	CDR3 protein	CDR3 DNA
NA	TRBV29-1	TRBJ1-1	NA	CSVDSGIMNTEAFF	TGCAGCGTTGATTCGGGGATCATGAACACTGAAGCTTTCTTT
few	TRBV9	TRBJ1-4	NA	CASSVGGSATNEKLFF	TGTGCCAGCAGCGTTGGCGGGTCGGCAACTAATGAAAAACTGTTTTTT
few	TRBV10-3	TRBJ1-1	NA	CAISERPVAGNTEAFF	TGTGCCATCAGTGAACGCCCCGTCGCCGGGAACACTGAAGCTTTCTTT
many	TRBV6-2/TRBV6-3	TRBJ2-2	NA	CASSYSRGTGELFF	TGTGCCAGCAGTTACTCTCGGGGGACCGGGGAGCTGTTTTTT
few	TRBV7-3	TRBJ1-1	NA	CASSPGMETEAFF	TGTGCCAGCAGCCCCGGAATGGAGACTGAAGCTTTCTTT
NA	TRBV19	TRBJ2-1	NA	CASSIFLRAQNNEQFF	TGTGCCAGTAGTATTTTCTTACGGGCACAGAACAATGAGCAGTTCTTC
many	TRBV5-1	TRBJ2-2	TRBD1	CASSLRTGETGELFF	TGCGCCAGCAGCCTGCGGACAGGAGAGACCGGGGAGCTGTTTTTT
few	TRBV10-3	TRBJ2-3	NA	CAISITDTQYF	TGTGCCATCAGCATAACAGATACGCAGTATTTT
many	TRBV10-3	TRBJ2-1	NA	CAVSPGALGDNEQFF	TGTGCCGTTTCCCCAGGGGCCCTAGGTGACAATGAGCAGTTCTTC
few	TRBV7-9	TRBJ1-1	NA	CASSFQGLGNTEAFF	TGTGCCAGCAGCTTCCAGGGTTTAGGGAACACTGAAGCTTTCTTT
few	TRBV29-1	TRBJ2-1	NA	CSVEGDLSNEQFF	TGCAGCGTTGAAGGGGACCTGAGCAATGAGCAGTTCTTC